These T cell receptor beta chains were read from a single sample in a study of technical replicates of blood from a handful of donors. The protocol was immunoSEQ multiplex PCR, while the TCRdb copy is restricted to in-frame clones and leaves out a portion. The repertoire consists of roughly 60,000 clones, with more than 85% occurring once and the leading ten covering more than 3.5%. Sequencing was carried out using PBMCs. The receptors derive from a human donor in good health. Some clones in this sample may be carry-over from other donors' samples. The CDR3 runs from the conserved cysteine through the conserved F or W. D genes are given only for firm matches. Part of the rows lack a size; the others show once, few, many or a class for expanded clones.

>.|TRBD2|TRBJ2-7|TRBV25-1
TGTGCCAGCGCCAAGTACGAGACTAGCGGGGGGGCCGTAGAAGAGCAGTACTTC
CASAKYETSGGAVEEQYF
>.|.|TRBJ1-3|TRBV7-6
TGTGCCAGCAGCCCAGGGCCAGGGATTAACACCATATATTTT
CASSPGPGINTIYF
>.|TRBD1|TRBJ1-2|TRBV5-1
TGCGCCAGCAGTTCAGGGGGCTCTAACTATGGCTACACCTTC
CASSSGGSNYGYTF
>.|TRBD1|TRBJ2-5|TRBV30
TGTGCCGGGGACAGGCCCCTCCAAGAGACCCAGTACTTC
CAGDRPLQETQYF
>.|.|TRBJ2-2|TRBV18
TGTGCCAGCTTAGCCCAAGCAACCGGGGAGCTGTTTTTT
CASLAQATGELFF
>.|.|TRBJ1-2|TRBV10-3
TGTGCCATCAGTGAGTCACACCGGGGTCTGAACTATGGCTACACCTTC
CAISESHRGLNYGYTF
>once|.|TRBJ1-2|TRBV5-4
TGTGCCAGCAGCGATCCGGGGTCCGGTTTTTGCACCTTC
CASSDPGSGFCTF
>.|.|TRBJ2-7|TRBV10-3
TGTGCCATCAGTGCAGTTGCAGGGGTCTCCTACGAGCAGTACTTC
CAISAVAGVSYEQYF
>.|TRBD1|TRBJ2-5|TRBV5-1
TGCGCCAGCAGCCGGGGGACAGGGCAAGAGACCCAGTACTTC
CASSRGTGQETQYF
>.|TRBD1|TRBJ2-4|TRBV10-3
TGTGCCATCAGTGAGCCCGGGACAGGAAACATTCAGTACTTC
CAISEPGTGNIQYF
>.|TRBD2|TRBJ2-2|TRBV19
TGTGCCAGTACCTCGGGACTAGCGGGAGGCTATAACACCGGGGAGCTGTTTTTT
CASTSGLAGGYNTGELFF
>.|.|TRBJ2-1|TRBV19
TGTGCCAGTAGCGTGTACAATGAGCAGTTCTTC
CASSVYNEQFF
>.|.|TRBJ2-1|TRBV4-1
TGCGCCAGCAGCCAAGATAGATCGTCGGGACTTTCCTACAATGAGCAGTTCTTC
CASSQDRSSGLSYNEQFF
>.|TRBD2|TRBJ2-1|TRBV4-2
TGTGCCAGCAGCCAAGTTCTGCGGGGGGGGCGAAGCTCCTACAATGAGCAGTTCTTC
CASSQVLRGGRSSYNEQFF
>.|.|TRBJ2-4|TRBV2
TGTGCCAGCAGTTCGCAGGGAGCCAAAAACATTCAGTACTTC
CASSSQGAKNIQYF
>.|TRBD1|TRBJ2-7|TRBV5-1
TGCGCCAGCAGCTTGTGGGACAGGGGTTACGAGCAGTACTTC
CASSLWDRGYEQYF
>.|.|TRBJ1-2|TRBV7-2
TGTGCCAGCAGCTTAGACGGGATGAACTATGGCTACACCTTC
CASSLDGMNYGYTF
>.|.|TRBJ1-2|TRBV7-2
TGTGCCAGCAGCCAGCGGGGCCCCGCTAACTATGGCTACACCTTC
CASSQRGPANYGYTF
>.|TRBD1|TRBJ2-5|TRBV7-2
TGTGCCAGCAGCCGGGACAGACAAGAGACCCAGTACTTC
CASSRDRQETQYF
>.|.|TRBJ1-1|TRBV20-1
TGCAGTGCTAGACGGGAGGGTGAAGCTTTCTTT
CSARREGEAFF
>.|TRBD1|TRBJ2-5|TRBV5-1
TGCGCCAGCAGCGTCGGGACAGCAGAGACCCAGTACTTC
CASSVGTAETQYF
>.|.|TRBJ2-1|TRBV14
TGTGCCAGCAGCCAAGACCCGATAGGGGCAAAATCTTACAATGAGCAGTTCTTC
CASSQDPIGAKSYNEQFF
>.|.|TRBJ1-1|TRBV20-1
TGCAGTGCTCAGGTGAACACTGAAGCTTTCTTT
CSAQVNTEAFF
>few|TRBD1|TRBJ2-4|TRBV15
TGTGCCACCAGCCCAGGGACAGGGGAGGGCATTCAGTACTTC
CATSPGTGEGIQYF
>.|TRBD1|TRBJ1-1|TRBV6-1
TGTGCCAGCAGAGACCTGACAGGGGCGTCTTTCTTT
CASRDLTGASFF
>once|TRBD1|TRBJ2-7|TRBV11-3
TGTGCCAGCAGCTTAGGCACCGGGACAGCGTACGAGCAGTACTTC
CASSLGTGTAYEQYF
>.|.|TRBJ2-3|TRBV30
TGTGCCTGGAGTTTGGGTGGGGCCGCAGATACGCAGTATTTT
CAWSLGGAADTQYF
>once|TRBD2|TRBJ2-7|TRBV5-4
TGTGCCAGCAGCTTTACTAGCGGGAGTTACGAGCAGTACTTC
CASSFTSGSYEQYF